Listed here are 24 T cell receptor beta chains from one sample, sequenced in a study of cytomegalovirus exposure and HLA in healthy donors. The PCR contained 60 Vbeta and 13 Jbeta primers. Sequenced by immunoSEQ multiplex PCR; TCRdb stores in-frame clones only, minus some. Altogether about 62,000 clones are present, about four fifths being singletons, with the ten largest covering under 7%. Sequenced material: PBMCs. These receptors originate from a woman aged 30 to 39 in good health and CMV-seronegative.

The gene calls are TRBV18 and TRBJ2-7, with D unresolved. The CDR3 length is 13 residues. Germline V gives CDR1 KGHSH, CDR2 LQKENI. Trimming stripped 2 bases from V and 6 bases from J, with 11 bases between. The CDR3, as DNA: TGTGCCAGCTCACCATACGGGTGGGGCGAGCAGTACGTC. This encodes CASSPYGWGEQYV.

The chain joins TRBV30 to TRBJ1-2; the D gene is possibly TRBD1 (5 bases). V was pared by 1 base and J by 9 bases, with 24 bases between. Germline V gene lookup returns CDR1 GTSNPN and CDR2 SVGIG (reference sequence). This CDR3 is 16 amino acids long. For the CDR3, the DNA is TGTGCCTGGAGTGGGACACCCGGGCCCGCTGTGGGAAGCTACACCTTC. It translates to CAWSGTPGPAVGSYTF.

This rearrangement joins TRBV5-6 to TRBJ1-5, with 8 bases lining up with TRBD1. There are 16 residues in the CDR3. Germline V gives CDR1 SGHDT, CDR2 YYEEEE. After removal of 2 bases from V and 2 bases from J, the junction contained 6 bases not matched to a gene. CDR3 in amino acids: CASSLGQGGGNQPQHF. The CDR3 DNA follows: TGTGCCAGCAGCTTAGGACAGGGAGGAGGCAATCAGCCCCAGCATTTT.

The chain has TRBV15 and TRBJ1-1, with 7 bases aligning to TRBD1. The CDR3 extends over 19 amino acids. Germline CDR1 is LNHNV and CDR2 is YYDKDF (reference sequence). V was pared by 0 bases and J by 8 bases, with 21 bases of the junction left unmatched. The CDR3 coding sequence is TGTGCCACCAGCAGAGAAAGAACCTACCAACTCGACAGGGCCCGAGAAGCTTTCTTT. This gives the protein CATSRERTYQLDRAREAFF.

The genes are TRBV7-9 and TRBJ2-5; TRBD2 agrees at 7 bases. Germline assignment: CDR1 SEHNR and CDR2 FQNEAQ (reference sequence). Unmatched junction bases numbered 9, after V lost 8 bases and J lost 3 bases. The CDR3 loop spans 14 amino acids. In DNA form, the CDR3 reads TGTGCCAGCGAAGACCTTCGGGGGGAAGAGACCCAGTACTTC. It yields the protein CASEDLRGEETQYF.

DNA of the CDR3: TGTGCCAGCAGTTCCGCAGGTCGGGGAGGGTTTCAAGAGACCCAGTACTTC. Protein: CASSSAGRGGFQETQYF. The chain has TRBV27 and TRBJ2-5, with 7 bases lining up with TRBD2. This CDR3 contains 17 residues. The germline gives CDR1 MNHEY, CDR2 SMNVEV (reference sequence). Trimming at V came to 4 bases and at J to 2 bases, leaving 13 bases not matched to a gene.

The genes are TRBV5-4 and TRBJ1-1; D gene uncertain. The CDR3 loop spans 15 amino acids. Trimming pared 4 bases from V and 3 bases from J, leaving 16 bases between. Germline CDR1 reads SGHNT; CDR2 reads YYREEE (reference sequence). The CDR3 region has the DNA TGTGCCAGCAGCCGCGGTTCTCGGGGAGACACTGAAGCTTTCTTT. Translating it yields CASSRGSRGDTEAFF.

The chain employs TRBV6-5 and TRBJ2-2, with TRBD2 matching 7 bases. Unmatched junction bases numbered 5, after V lost 2 bases and J lost 5 bases. Germline assignment: CDR1 MNHEY and CDR2 SVGAGI. CDR3 length: 15 amino acids. CDR3 in DNA: TGTGCCAGCAGTTACGAGGGAGGGGAGACCGGGGAGCTGTTTTTT. Amino acids: CASSYEGGETGELFF.

V usage is TRBV5-1 and J usage is TRBJ1-2; 10 bases map to TRBD1. Trimming at V came to 2 bases and at J to 2 bases, leaving 9 bases not matched to a gene. This CDR3 contains 17 residues. Germline lookup yields CDR1 SGHRS and CDR2 YFSETQ. The chain's CDR3 is CASSFDRGLDLNYGYTF. DNA of the CDR3: TGCGCCAGCAGCTTCGACAGGGGGCTCGACTTAAACTATGGCTACACCTTC.

On this clone itself: At one boundary the junction diverges from the germline segment, which might be a read error. The chain combines TRBV7-9 with TRBJ2-4, with D uncertain. Germline V gives CDR1 SEHNR, CDR2 FQNEAQ (reference sequence). The CDR3 is made up of 14 amino acids. CDR3: CSSSRILAKNIQYF. The CDR3 DNA reads as TGTTCCAGCAGCAGAATACTAGCCAAAAACATTCAGTACTTC. Based on the CDR3 plus reference TRBV7-9 and TRBJ2-4, the full variable domain is DTGVSQNPRHKITKRGQNVTFRCDPISEHNRLYWYRQTLGQGPEFLTYFQNEAQLEKSRLLSDRFSAERPKGSFSTLEIQRTEQGDSAMYLCSSSRILAKNIQYFGAGTRLSVL.

The chain carries TRBV2 and TRBJ2-4; TRBD2 agrees at 9 bases. This CDR3 is 15 amino acids long. J lost 6 bases, V lost 6 bases, and 9 bases had no gene match. CDR1 is SNHLY and CDR2 is FYNNEI in the germline V gene. The CDR3 nucleotides are TGTGCCAGCAGCCCCCCCCTAGCGGGAATAAACATTCAGTACTTC. Its translation: CASSPPLAGINIQYF.

The rearrangement joins TRBV30 to TRBJ2-6, with a tentative D call TRBD2 (6 bases). This CDR3 comprises 14 residues. Trimming pared 1 base from V and 4 bases from J, leaving 8 bases between. Per the germline V gene, CDR1 is GTSNPN and CDR2 is SVGIG (reference sequence). The CDR3 region has the DNA TGTGCCTGGAGTGCAGGAGGGGGGGCCAACGTCCTGACTTTC. Its translation: CAWSAGGGANVLTF.

This chain joins TRBV19 and TRBJ2-6; 11 bases are shared with TRBD1. CDR3 length equals 17 residues. CDR1 is LNHDA and CDR2 is SQIVND in the germline V gene (reference sequence). The V segment lost 5 bases and the J segment 0 bases; nucleotides outside the gene matches: 3. The DNA of the CDR3 is TGTGCCAGTAGTCCGGGGACAGGGGGCTCTGGGGCCAACGTCCTGACTTTC. It encodes CASSPGTGGSGANVLTF.

The chain couples TRBV10-3 to TRBJ2-3; 11 nucleotides align to TRBD2. Germline V lookup: CDR1 ENHRY, CDR2 SYGVKD. V lost 6 bases, J lost 6 bases, and 11 bases stayed unmatched. CDR3 length equals 16 residues. The CDR3 sequence: CAIRPLAGDPGDTQYF. CDR3 DNA sequence: TGTGCCATCAGGCCACTAGCGGGAGACCCCGGGGATACGCAGTATTTT.

The rearrangement uses TRBV28 and TRBJ1-1, with 7 positions matching TRBD1. V gave up 3 bases and J gave up 4 bases; unmatched junction bases: 11. Germline CDR1 reads MDHEN; CDR2 reads SYDVKM. This CDR3 contains 16 residues. DNA of the CDR3: TGTGCCAGCAGTTTGCCGGGGACAGTTCAAGGCACTGAAGCTTTCTTT. This translates into CASSLPGTVQGTEAFF.

This clone was found a few times. V gene TRBV5-4 combines with J gene TRBJ2-3; 8 bases line up with TRBD1. The CDR3 is 16 amino acids. V was clipped by 2 bases and J by 5 bases; unmatched bases: 10. Germline CDR1 and CDR2: SGHNT and YYREEE (reference sequence). The CDR3 coding sequence is TGTGCCAGCAGCTTTTTTAGAACAGGGGGTAAAGATACGCAGTATTTT. Translation gives CASSFFRTGGKDTQYF.

The CDR3 reads CASSLGGVGEAFF. The CDR3 nucleotides read TGTGCCAGCAGCTTGGGGGGGGTGGGTGAAGCTTTCTTT. This chain uses TRBV5-6 with TRBJ1-1; the D gene is possibly TRBD1 (5 bases). Trimming left V 0 bases short and J 7 bases short, with 10 bases between. From germline, CDR1 is SGHDT and CDR2 YYEEEE. The CDR3 extends over 13 amino acids.

Comment on this clone: A read error may produce the germline difference seen at one junction end. The rearrangement links TRBV7-9 to TRBJ1-5; D is unresolved. CDR1 SEHNR and CDR2 FQNEAQ come from the germline V gene (reference sequence). The CDR3 covers 16 residues. Here the CDR3 reads CSSSLVGGSGNQPQHF. As DNA, the CDR3 is TGTTCCAGCAGCTTAGTGGGCGGGAGTGGCAATCAGCCCCAGCATTTT.

The J gene is TRBJ1-2, the V gene TRBV7-2; perhaps TRBD1 as D (6 bases). This CDR3 is built from 14 residues. V lost 5 bases and J 6 bases, leaving 16 bases between the germline ends. The V gene's germline CDR1 is SGHTA and CDR2 FQGNSA. The CDR3 sequence is CASSPRGRSNGYTF. The CDR3 region has the DNA TGTGCCAGCAGCCCGCGGGGGCGAAGTAATGGCTACACCTTC.

The rearrangement links TRBV5-1 to TRBJ2-1; 12 positions agree with TRBD2. The V gene end was trimmed by 2 bases and the J gene end by 6 bases; junction bases not matched to a gene: 6. Germline CDR1 and CDR2: SGHRS and YFSETQ. The CDR3 has 16 residues. CDR3: CASSFVSTSGGNEQFF. The CDR3 region has the DNA TGCGCCAGCAGCTTCGTGTCGACTAGCGGGGGCAATGAGCAGTTCTTC.

DNA for the CDR3: TGTGCCAGCAGTGGCGGATATAATGAAAAACTGTTTTTT. Its translation: CASSGGYNEKLFF. The V gene is TRBV27, the J gene TRBJ1-4; D gene uncertain. From germline, CDR1 is MNHEY and CDR2 SMNVEV (reference sequence). CDR3 length equals 13 residues. Trimming pared 5 bases from V and 4 bases from J, leaving 8 bases between.

The rearrangement links TRBV5-1 to TRBJ1-4; D is unclear. The CDR3 covers 13 residues. The germline CDR1 and CDR2 sequences are SGHRS and YFSETQ. The V end lost 5 bases, the J end lost 2 bases, and 7 bases lay between the germline ends. The CDR3 DNA reads TGCGCCAGCAGGGAGGGTACTAATGAAAAACTGTTTTTT. Amino acids: CASREGTNEKLFF.

V is TRBV19 and J is TRBJ2-1; 11 nucleotides align to TRBD2. There are 19 residues in the CDR3. J was trimmed by 1 base and V by 1 base; bases with no gene match: 9. Germline lookup yields CDR1 LNHDA and CDR2 SQIVND (reference sequence). The CDR3 DNA is TGTGCCAGTAGTATAGGTCTGCTAGCGGGAGGCCCTTCCTACAATGAGCAGTTCTTC. Translating gives CASSIGLLAGGPSYNEQFF.

The V gene is TRBV14, the J gene TRBJ2-2; 8 bases agree with TRBD1. The V gene's germline CDR1 is SGHDN and CDR2 FVKESK. V was pared by 1 base and J by 4 bases, with 11 bases of the junction left unmatched. This CDR3 is built from 18 residues. The CDR3 region has the DNA TGTGCCAGCAGCCAAGGCAGGGGGCACTCCGGGGGCACCGGGGAGCTGTTTTTT. Translated: CASSQGRGHSGGTGELFF.